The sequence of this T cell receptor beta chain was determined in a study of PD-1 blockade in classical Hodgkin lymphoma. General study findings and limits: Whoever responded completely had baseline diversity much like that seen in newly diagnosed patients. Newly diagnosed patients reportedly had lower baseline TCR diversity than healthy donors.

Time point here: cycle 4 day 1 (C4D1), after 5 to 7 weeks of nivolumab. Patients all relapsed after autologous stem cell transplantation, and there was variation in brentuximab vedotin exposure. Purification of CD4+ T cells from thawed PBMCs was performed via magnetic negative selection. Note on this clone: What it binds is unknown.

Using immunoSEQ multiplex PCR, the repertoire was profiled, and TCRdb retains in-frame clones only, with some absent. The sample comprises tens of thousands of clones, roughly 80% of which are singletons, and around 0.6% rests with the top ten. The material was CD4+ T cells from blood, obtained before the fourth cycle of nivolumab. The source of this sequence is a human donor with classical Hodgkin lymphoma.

CDR3 coding DNA: TGTGCCAGCAGTTACACCTTCGACAGGTTCCCTGAAGCTTTCTTT. Its translation is CASSYTFDRFPEAFF. J is TRBJ1-1 and V is TRBV6-6; D might be TRBD1 (6 bases). This CDR3 has 15 residues. Germline V lookup: CDR1 MNHNY, CDR2 SVGAGI (reference sequence). Deletions cut 2 bases from V and 6 bases from J, with 16 bases between.